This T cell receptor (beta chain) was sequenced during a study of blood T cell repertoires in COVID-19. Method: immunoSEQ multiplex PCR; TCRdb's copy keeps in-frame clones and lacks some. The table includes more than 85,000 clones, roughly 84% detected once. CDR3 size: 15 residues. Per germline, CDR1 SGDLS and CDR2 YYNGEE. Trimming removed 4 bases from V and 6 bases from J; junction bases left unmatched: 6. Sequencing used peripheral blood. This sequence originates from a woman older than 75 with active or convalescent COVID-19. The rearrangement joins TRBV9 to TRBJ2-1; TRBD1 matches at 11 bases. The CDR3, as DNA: TGTGCCAGCAGCACACCGGGACAGGGGGGCAATGAGCAGTTCTTC. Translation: CASSTPGQGGNEQFF.